This record concerns one TCR beta chain sequence. This clonotype is deemed medium-sized (0.01 to 0.1%). No base-level quality is on record; no much larger clone is a single base apart. The CDR3, from cysteine to phenylalanine, totals 15 residues. Solely the CDR3 DNA is kept, with 45 bases framed from the first base. A distance of 12 bases separates the germline ends of V and J, which lose 0 bases and 3 bases respectively. CDR1 is given as LGHNA and CDR2 as YSLEER, both from the germline V gene. Read against the paper, the sample's treatment or condition label means: live attenuated yellow fever vaccine strain. A standard Ficoll-Paque protocol was used to isolate PBMCs from peripheral blood. For sorted memory subsets, RNA extraction was done with the RNeasy Micro Kit. This entry is derived from a study of T cells after yellow fever vaccination (dated by TCRdb to between 2017 and 2020). With respect to the entire study: Memory subsets (EM, EMRA, CM and Tscm) were sorted on a BD FACS Aria III using CD3, CD45RA, CCR7 and CD95 staining. The SMART-Seq v4 Ultra Low Input RNA kit was used to prepare libraries from fractions with low cell numbers. To track T-cell clones before and after primary and booster YFV17D yellow fever vaccination, bulk TCR alpha and beta repertoires were sequenced longitudinally. Two healthy male donors, one aged 18 to 30 and one aged 30 to 40 years, made up the cohort. Blood samples were taken at several timepoints before and after primary and secondary immunization, and bulk PBMC replicates and cell subsets were isolated. Memory subsets were sorted on days 0, 15 and 45 and at 18 months following primary vaccination, and on days 0, 15 and 45 following the 30-year booster.

The study at large found these results: A small share of clonotypes was detected in both CD4 and CD8 compartments, with the overlap likely arising from convergent recombination. The secondary T-cell response was found to be weaker but faster than the primary response, with a peak reached on day 5 rather than on day 15. In the sorted memory subsets on day 0, nearly all of the vaccine-responding clonotypes fell below detection. Computational filtering was required because FACS-sorted repertoires could contain abundant contaminating clonotypes from the bulk population. Only a couple of donors were included in the study, so the extent to which the findings can be generalized is limited. After the booster, most of the clones that had expanded following primary vaccination were detected again (96% of CD4 and roughly 90% of CD8), which suggests that memory was broadly maintained.

Synthesis of TCR cDNA relied on 5'RACE template switching, a step that introduced a universal primer site along with unique molecular identifiers. Priming of cDNA synthesis was performed from both the TCR alpha and TCR beta constant segments. Library amplification used two PCR steps, and the second PCR step added sample barcodes and sequencing adapters. Libraries were sequenced on Illumina HiSeq 2500 (2x100 bp) or NovaSeq (2x150 bp). Per the source publication's procedure: Demultiplexing of reads and collapsing into UMI consensus sequences were performed with MIGEC, and V(D)J alignment was carried out with MiXCR. Vaccine-responding clonotypes were defined with edgeR using replicate PBMC samples, requiring FDR below 0.01 and a log2 fold change above 5 up to day 15. Each bulk clonotype received a CD4 or CD8 identity based on whether the sequenced CD4 or CD8 repertoire contained that clonotype at higher abundance. To estimate how each clone was distributed across memory phenotypes, clonotype frequencies in memory subsets were weighted by FACS-sorted cell numbers. TCRdb itself trimmed the public reads at Q25 with fastp, ran MiXCR and retained productive beta chains. CDR3 protein duplicates are merged, each entry listing the most common genes and DNA. The V and J calls here are based on TCRdb, not the publication. This sample has around 4,700 distinct CDR3 sequences in its table, and under 4% of those were observed once. The ten biggest clones cover roughly three fifths of the sample.

This sequence originates from a man aged 30-40 years who received the YFV17D yellow fever vaccine. The sample in question was PBMCs, either bulk or a sorted T-cell subset (CD4+, CD8+, memory, or dextramer-sorted; not recorded which), obtained 15 days after the yellow fever booster vaccination. This sequence uses TRBV4-3 and TRBJ2-7, with the D segment identity uncertain. CDR3 loop: CASSQDSIGDYEQYF. The nucleotide sequence reads TGCGCCAGCAGCCAAGATTCAATAGGCGACTACGAGCAGTACTTC.